These T cell receptor beta chains were read from a single sample in a study of shared clonotypes between healthy human individuals. The assay was immunoSEQ multiplex PCR, and TCRdb's table has in-frame clones only and misses some. The data show 950,000 to 1,300,000 clones, with approximately 68% seen just once and about 1.5% held by the top ten. The specimen sequenced was memory CD4+ T cells sorted from blood. These receptors originate from a man in his late teens or twenties in good health. Each CDR3 is given without its conserved first and last residue. Fields, in order: V gene, clone size, CDR3 protein. Some rows have no size entry. The others give once, few or many, or a class for an expanded clone.

v_call: TRBV2
clone_size: -
cdr3_aa: ASSDDRAAEQY

v_call: TRBV5-1
clone_size: -
cdr3_aa: ASRPRPGETQY

v_call: TRBV5-4
clone_size: many
cdr3_aa: ASSLGTDGYT

v_call: TRBV6-6
clone_size: few
cdr3_aa: ASSYQGQGGQPQH

v_call: TRBV20-1
clone_size: many
cdr3_aa: QGGQWTEAF

v_call: TRBV6-6
clone_size: -
cdr3_aa: ASSSWEGGEQY

v_call: TRBV7-2
clone_size: -
cdr3_aa: ASNFGGLAKNIQY

v_call: TRBV20-1
clone_size: -
cdr3_aa: SAEDGREQF

v_call: TRBV5-1
clone_size: -
cdr3_aa: ASSLSPRPLLDPLGANVLT

v_call: TRBV13
clone_size: -
cdr3_aa: ASSGTGTTSYEQY

v_call: TRBV11-3
clone_size: -
cdr3_aa: ASSSDRMGEQF

v_call: TRBV10-3
clone_size: -
cdr3_aa: AISEKETQY

v_call: TRBV30
clone_size: few
cdr3_aa: AWKRGGETQY

v_call: TRBV30
clone_size: once
cdr3_aa: AWSAHSMNTEAF

v_call: TRBV15
clone_size: -
cdr3_aa: ATSRDNGELG

v_call: TRBV19
clone_size: -
cdr3_aa: ASSMGRGSETQY

v_call: TRBV12-2
clone_size: -
cdr3_aa: ASRPAAGVCGGTQQF

v_call: TRBV10-1
clone_size: once
cdr3_aa: ASKSPSAEPNTEAF

v_call: TRBV9
clone_size: -
cdr3_aa: ASSVVDRREGFRNEQF

v_call: TRBV28
clone_size: once
cdr3_aa: ASSLNRQGADGYT

v_call: TRBV7-2
clone_size: -
cdr3_aa: ASSLGWDEQF

v_call: TRBV21-1
clone_size: -
cdr3_aa: ASSKEVATGELF

v_call: TRBV14
clone_size: -
cdr3_aa: ASSQVHGYEQY

v_call: TRBV11-2
clone_size: -
cdr3_aa: ASSSGDSSYNEQF

v_call: TRBV19
clone_size: -
cdr3_aa: ASSTRQGGYT

v_call: TRBV6-5
clone_size: -
cdr3_aa: ASSSGQGLNQPQH